This entry concerns a single T cell receptor (beta chain). J lost 0 bases, V lost 8 bases, and 18 bases had no gene match. Germline V gene data show CDR1 as SGHRS and CDR2 as YFSETQ. The length of the CDR3 is 18 residues. The data belong to a study of blood T cell repertoires in COVID-19. For the study at large: Both acute and convalescent COVID-19 samples were obtained from the United States, Italy and Spain.

Repertoires were generated with immunoSEQ multiplex PCR, while TCRdb's copy carries only in-frame clones and drops some. Of a few hundred thousand clones detected, around 84% appear once; the ten largest clones hold around 3%. The rearrangement links TRBV5-1 to TRBJ2-5; 8 bases line up with TRBD1. The source material was peripheral blood. This TCR came from a human donor in a cohort sampled during active COVID-19. CDR3 bases: TGCGCCAGGTTACTGGGACAGGTACTCGGGGTTTACCAAGAGACCCAGTACTTC. Translating it yields CARLLGQVLGVYQETQYF. The entire variable domain, with the rest obtained from reference TRBV5-1 and TRBJ2-5, is as follows: KAGVTQTPRYLIKTRGQQVTLSCSPISGHRSVSWYQQTPGQGLQFLFEYFSETQRNKGNFPGRFSGRQFSNSRSEMNVSTLELGDSALYLCARLLGQVLGVYQETQYFGPGTRLLVL.